The 5 T cell receptor beta chains below come from one sample, sequenced in a study of T cells after yellow fever vaccination (dated by TCRdb to the late 2010s). Libraries were built with 5' RACE. The sample was run on an Illumina HiSeq 2500. The public reads were reprocessed in TCRdb via fastp at Q25 and MiXCR, keeping in-frame beta chains. A single entry per CDR3 protein holds the most common genes and DNA from its merged rows. In all, the sample holds roughly 340,000 distinct CDR3 sequences, and 8.7% of those were seen once. Around 17% of the sample goes to the ten largest clones. The intended sense of this specimen's treatment or condition label: live attenuated yellow fever vaccine strain. Sequencing used PBMCs, obtained on the day of the first yellow fever vaccination. These receptors all come from a man aged 18 to 35 who received the YFV17D yellow fever vaccine.

This clonotype came up many times. The rearrangement links TRBV20-1 to TRBJ2-1; 10 bases line up with TRBD1. This CDR3 has 14 residues. The J segment lost 5 bases and the V segment lost 6 bases, leaving 7 bases of the junction unmatched. CDR1 and CDR2 (germline): DFQATT, SNEGSKA (reference sequence). The CDR3 loop is CSASGQGKNNEQFF. CDR3 in DNA: TGCAGTGCGTCGGGACAGGGGAAAAACAATGAGCAGTTCTTC.

The rearrangement links TRBV5-1 to TRBJ1-2, with 8 bases that match TRBD1. With V trimmed by 2 bases and J by 5 bases, 2 bases remained unmatched. CDR1 is SGHRS and CDR2 is YFSETQ in the germline V gene. The CDR3 totals 13 residues. The CDR3 sequence: CASSFDRGYGYTF. The CDR3 DNA reads as TGCGCCAGCAGCTTCGACAGGGGTTATGGCTACACCTTC. Variable domain in full (rest from reference TRBV5-1 and TRBJ1-2): KAGVTQTPRYLIKTRGQQVTLSCSPISGHRSVSWYQQTPGQGLQFLFEYFSETQRNKGNFPGRFSGRQFSNSRSEMNVSTLELGDSALYLCASSFDRGYGYTFGSGTRLTVV.

In its sample, this clonotype was seen a few times. This sequence joins TRBV5-5 and TRBJ1-6; D is perhaps TRBD1 (5 bases). The germline V and J ends were trimmed by 0 bases and 10 bases, with 8 bases remaining between them. CDR3 length: 13 residues. Looked up from germline, CDR1 is SGHKS and CDR2 is YYEKEE (reference sequence). The CDR3 sequence is CASSLEWGSPLHF. For the CDR3, the DNA is TGTGCCAGCAGCTTGGAATGGGGGTCACCCCTCCACTTT.

The chain joins TRBV5-1 to TRBJ2-1; 7 bases are a match to TRBD2. The CDR3 consists of 14 residues. Germline values: CDR1 SGHRS, CDR2 YFSETQ. V gave up 7 bases and J gave up 3 bases; unmatched junction bases: 7. In nucleotides, the CDR3 is TGCGCCAGCGGAAGCGGGGAGATCTACAATGAGCAGTTCTTC. It translates to CASGSGEIYNEQFF.

This clonotype appeared a single time. The rearrangement uses TRBV29-1 and TRBJ1-1, with TRBD1 identical over 11 bases. Trimming cost V 6 bases and J 4 bases; bases outside gene matches: 1. Germline CDR1 is SQVTM and CDR2 is ANQGSEA. This CDR3 has 12 amino acids. The CDR3 sequence: CSVGTGGTEAFF. The CDR3 DNA reads TGCAGCGTCGGGACAGGGGGCACTGAAGCTTTCTTT.